The subject of this entry is one TCR beta chain. This clonotype was detected a few times. There is no known antigen for this receptor. Per-base quality was not reported, and no clone a single base away is much larger than it. The CDR1 and CDR2 encoded by the germline V gene are KGHSH and LQKENI. The cysteine opens and the phenylalanine closes a CDR3 of 19 amino acids. Just CDR3 DNA is preserved here, 57 bases in frame from base 1. Trimming accounts for 3 bases at V and 0 bases at J, while the number of junction bases matched to no gene is 12. Receptors were amplified or captured by PCR. This sample was sequenced with an Illumina HiSeq 2500. TCR libraries were prepared with molecular barcoding, using unique molecular identifiers to normalize TCRbeta repertoire quantification. The raw public reads went through TCRdb reprocessing: fastp at Q25, MiXCR clone calling, in-frame beta chains kept. Each entry merges the rows of one CDR3 protein and shows their most common DNA and genes. This sample has 500,000 or so distinct CDR3 sequences in its table, and less than 35% of those were observed once. Of the sample, about 2.3% falls within the top ten clones.

This entry comes from a study of T-cell reconstitution after alpha-beta-depleted transplantation in children (dated by TCRdb to the mid-2010s). In the study overall: T-cell immune reconstitution after TCRalphabeta/CD19-depleted allogeneic hematopoietic cell transplantation in children was quantitatively tracked in the study by means of TCR repertoire profiling.

Sample: PBMCs from the stem cell graft donor, taken from the stem cell graft. This sequence uses TRBV18 and TRBJ2-1, with 9 middle bases fitting TRBD2. This sequence originates from a human donor who donated a stem cell graft to a child with aplastic anemia. At the DNA level, the sequence is TGTGCCAGCTCACCCCTAGCGGGAATACCCGCCATCTCCTACAATGAGCAGTTCTTC. It translates to CASSPLAGIPAISYNEQFF. With the portions outside the CDR3 filled from the reference TRBV18 and TRBJ2-1 genes, the complete variable region becomes NAGVMQNPRHLVRRRGQEARLRCSPMKGHSHVYWYRQLPEEGLKFMVYLQKENIIDESGMPKERFSAEFPKEGPSILRIQQVVRGDSAAYFCASSPLAGIPAISYNEQFFGPGTRLTVL.